The 20 T cell receptor beta chains presented below share a single source sample, sequenced in a study of blood T cell repertoires in COVID-19. Sequenced by immunoSEQ multiplex PCR; TCRdb stores in-frame clones only, minus some. The data show approximately 130,000 clones, 84% seen once. Specimen: peripheral blood. Source of these receptors: a human donor in a cohort sampled during active COVID-19.

The rearrangement joins TRBV12-3 or TRBV12-4 to TRBJ1-2, with D unclear. The CDR3 extends over 13 amino acids. Trimming stripped 1 base from V and 8 bases from J, with 11 bases between. The CDR3 protein is CASSLVAVSGYTF. The CDR3, as DNA: TGTGCCAGCAGTTTAGTTGCGGTGTCGGGCTACACCTTC.

A few counts support this clone. The genes are TRBV6-6 and TRBJ2-7; D remains ambiguous. There are 14 residues in the CDR3. The V and J ends lost 0 bases and 4 bases respectively, with 10 bases between them. Germline V lookup: CDR1 MNHNY, CDR2 SVGAGI (reference sequence). This CDR3 reads CASSYSDSKYEQYF. CDR3 nucleotide sequence: TGTGCCAGCAGTTACTCTGATTCTAAGTACGAGCAGTACTTC.

This clone was detected only once. This chain uses TRBV4-1 with TRBJ2-2; 12 bases align to TRBD2. J lost 2 bases, V lost 1 base, and 8 bases had no gene match. The CDR3 is 19 amino acids. Germline V gives CDR1 MGHRA, CDR2 YSYEKL. CDR3 in amino acids: CASSQVSTSGGLNTGELFF. The CDR3 coding sequence is TGCGCCAGCAGCCAAGTTAGTACTAGCGGGGGGCTAAACACCGGGGAGCTGTTTTTT.

This CDR3 reads CASSPRQGDQETQYF. The CDR3 DNA sequence: TGTGCCAGTAGCCCAAGACAGGGGGATCAAGAGACCCAGTACTTC. The chain employs TRBV19 and TRBJ2-5; 9 nucleotides agree with TRBD1. Trimming removed 6 bases from V and 2 bases from J; junction bases left unmatched: 7. CDR1 and CDR2 (germline): LNHDA, SQIVND (reference sequence). The CDR3 covers 15 residues.

The rearrangement joins TRBV7-9 to TRBJ2-7; maybe TRBD1 (6 bases). Trimming pared 5 bases from V and 1 base from J, leaving 12 bases between. This CDR3 has 14 residues. Germline V gene sequence: CDR1 SEHNR, CDR2 FQNEAQ (reference sequence). The CDR3 protein is CASSLNRDSYEQYF. The CDR3 DNA sequence: TGTGCCAGCAGCCTAAACAGGGATTCCTACGAGCAGTACTTC.

V usage is TRBV30 and J usage is TRBJ1-3, with 8 bases that match TRBD1. This CDR3 has 15 residues. J gave up 0 bases and V 3 bases, and 4 bases lay outside the gene matches. CDR1 and CDR2 (germline): GTSNPN, SVGIG (reference sequence). The CDR3 sequence: CAWSAGGYSGNTIYF. Here the CDR3 DNA reads TGTGCCTGGAGCGCAGGGGGCTACTCTGGAAACACCATATATTTT.

The chain has TRBV4-1 and TRBJ1-2; TRBD1 aligns across 9 bases. V lost 2 bases and J lost 5; bases outside the gene matches: 6. CDR1 is MGHRA, CDR2 YSYEKL, per germline. CDR3 size: 15 residues. This CDR3 is CASSQQIGTGYGYTF. CDR3 nucleotides: TGCGCCAGCAGCCAACAAATCGGGACAGGGTATGGCTACACCTTC.

A single count supports this clone. This chain joins TRBV6-1 and TRBJ2-5; 7 nucleotides match TRBD1. This CDR3 region has 15 residues. CDR1 MNHNS and CDR2 SASEGT come from the germline V gene. V lost 1 base to trimming and J lost 3 bases; unmatched junction nucleotides: 5. The CDR3 sequence: CASSEGQGREETQYF. For the CDR3, the DNA is TGTGCCAGCAGTGAAGGACAGGGTCGGGAAGAGACCCAGTACTTC.

V usage is TRBV6-6 and J usage is TRBJ2-2; 9 bases align to TRBD1. The V and J ends lost 0 bases and 5 bases, in that order; junction bases with no gene match: 4. CDR3 size: 16 residues. Germline V gene sequence: CDR1 MNHNY, CDR2 SVGAGI (reference sequence). CDR3 region: CASSYSNRGQTGELFF. The DNA of the CDR3 is TGTGCCAGCAGTTACTCAAACAGGGGGCAGACCGGGGAGCTGTTTTTT.

The chain uses TRBV10-1 and TRBJ1-1; no definite D call. Per the germline V gene, CDR1 is WNHNN and CDR2 is SYGVQD (reference sequence). Trimming removed 0 bases from V and 0 bases from J, with 23 bases in between. There are 20 residues in the CDR3. This chain's CDR3 is CASSESTIGGGRRLNTEAFF. For the CDR3, the DNA is TGCGCCAGCAGTGAGTCTACCATCGGAGGCGGCAGGCGGCTGAACACTGAAGCTTTCTTT.

In its sample, this clone was seen a few times. J is TRBJ2-7 and V is TRBV28; 7 bases are a match to TRBD1. Germline V lookup: CDR1 MDHEN, CDR2 SYDVKM. Trimming took 7 bases from V and 0 from J; bases not matched to a gene: 3. The CDR3 is made up of 13 amino acids. The DNA of the CDR3 is TGTGCCAGCAAACAGGGGAGCTCCTACGAGCAGTACTTC. This codes for CASKQGSSYEQYF.

The chain employs TRBV3-1 (or the pseudogene TRBV3-2) and TRBJ2-7; possible D gene TRBD1, 6 bases. This CDR3 is built from 16 residues. V lost 6 bases and J lost 1, with 19 bases in between. CDR1 is LGHDT and CDR2 is YNNKEL in the germline V gene (reference sequence). This CDR3 reads CASSENRASRSYEQYF. DNA for the CDR3: TGTGCCAGCAGTGAAAACAGGGCCTCCCGGTCCTACGAGCAGTACTTC.

This clone was found a few times. V is TRBV15 and J is TRBJ1-2, with a tentative D call TRBD1 (5 bases). The CDR3 covers 14 residues. The germline V gene encodes CDR1 LNHNV and CDR2 YYDKDF (reference sequence). V was cut by 0 bases and J by 8 bases, with 13 bases left in between. The CDR3 sequence is CATSRDGGARGYTF. In DNA form, the CDR3 reads TGTGCCACCAGCAGAGATGGCGGGGCGAGGGGCTACACCTTC.

The gene calls are TRBV4-1 and TRBJ1-2; 9 bases align to TRBD1. In germline, CDR1 is MGHRA, CDR2 YSYEKL. There are 14 residues in the CDR3. Trimming at V came to 5 bases and at J to 0 bases, leaving 1 base not matched to a gene. CDR3 region: CASSRQGANYGYTF. DNA of the CDR3: TGCGCCAGCAGCAGACAGGGGGCTAACTATGGCTACACCTTC.

This clone was detected once. V usage is TRBV6-5 and J usage is TRBJ2-2, with no clear D. Trimming took 4 bases from V and 5 from J, leaving 5 bases between them. The CDR3 is 12 residues long. The germline gives CDR1 MNHEY, CDR2 SVGAGI. CDR3 in DNA: TGTGCCAGCAGTTGGCTGACCGGGGAGCTGTTTTTT. It codes for CASSWLTGELFF.

This clone was found a few times. The V gene is TRBV7-9, the J gene TRBJ1-5, with TRBD1 identical over 7 bases. CDR3 length: 13 residues. The V segment lost 1 base and the J segment 6 bases; nucleotides outside the gene matches: 0. The germline V gene encodes CDR1 SEHNR and CDR2 FQNEAQ (reference sequence). The CDR3, as DNA: TGTGCCAGCAGCTTAGAGGGGGCTCAGCCCCAGCATTTT. This translates into CASSLEGAQPQHF.

V gene TRBV27 combines with J gene TRBJ2-7; D might be TRBD1 (5 bases). The V gene's germline CDR1 is MNHEY and CDR2 SMNVEV (reference sequence). This CDR3 region has 13 residues. Trimming took 3 bases from V and 9 from J, leaving 15 bases between them. The CDR3 is CASSFVGAWGQYF. The CDR3 region has the DNA TGTGCCAGCAGTTTTGTAGGGGCTTGGGGGCAGTACTTC.

The gene calls are TRBV5-1 and TRBJ1-1; D unclear. The CDR3 has 13 residues. V was pared by 4 bases and J by 6 bases, with 13 bases between. The germline V gene has CDR1 SGHRS and CDR2 YFSETQ. The CDR3 protein is CASSPGREAEAFF. CDR3 nucleotide sequence: TGCGCCAGCAGCCCGGGTCGGGAGGCTGAAGCTTTCTTT.

This clone was counted once. The chain recombines TRBV3-1 (or the pseudogene TRBV3-2) with TRBJ2-5, with a tentative D call TRBD2 (6 bases). Between the trimmed V and J ends, which lost 1 base and 1 base, there was a span of 16 bases. The CDR3 runs to 17 residues. Germline values: CDR1 LGHDT, CDR2 YNNKEL (reference sequence). In nucleotides, the CDR3 is TGTGCCAGCAGCCAAGGGTCGGCTCTGGGAGGCCAAGAGACCCAGTACTTC. Translating gives CASSQGSALGGQETQYF.

The chain uses TRBV2 and TRBJ2-7; the D gene is possibly TRBD1 (6 bases). The CDR3 spans 14 residues. V gave up 3 bases and J gave up 3 bases, with 12 bases separating them. From germline, CDR1 is SNHLY and CDR2 FYNNEI. CDR3 nucleotides: TGTGCCAGCAGTGATGGACAGCGGCTCTACGAGCAGTACTTC. Its translation: CASSDGQRLYEQYF.